A single sample is the source of the 17 T cell receptor beta chains below, sequenced in a study of cytomegalovirus exposure and HLA in healthy donors. Vbeta (60) and Jbeta (13) primers were used in the PCR. Using immunoSEQ multiplex PCR, the repertoire was profiled, and TCRdb retains in-frame clones only, with some absent. This sample's clone table lists 70,000 to 100,000 clones. Sequenced: PBMCs. These receptor sequences come from a man younger than 35 in good health and CMV-seropositive.

The chain carries TRBV5-1 and TRBJ2-1; 9 positions match TRBD1. J lost 8 bases, V lost 1 base, and 16 bases had no gene match. This CDR3 is built from 18 residues. The germline CDR1 and CDR2 sequences are SGHRS and YFSETQ. The DNA for the CDR3 is TGCGCCAGCAGCTTGAGGTTGCCGACAGGGGGTTTTATGCATGAGCAGTTCTTC. Translated, it gives CASSLRLPTGGFMHEQFF.

The chain is built from TRBV6-6 and TRBJ1-5; D unresolved. The CDR3 is 11 residues long. The V end was cut by 5 bases, the J end by 9 bases, with 8 bases between. From germline, CDR1 is MNHNY and CDR2 SVGAGI (reference sequence). CDR3 sequence (DNA): TGTGCCAGCAGTCAATCGGGGCCCCAGCATTTT. Translation gives CASSQSGPQHF.

The chain uses TRBV28 and TRBJ1-4; D may be TRBD1 (6 bases). CDR3 length equals 14 residues. V lost 4 bases and J lost 9, with 15 bases in between. The germline V gene has CDR1 MDHEN and CDR2 SYDVKM. The CDR3 coding sequence is TGTGCCAGCAGTTGGATGCAGGGGCTAAAAAAACTGTTTTTT. This translates into CASSWMQGLKKLFF. Filled out from reference TRBV28 and TRBJ1-4, the complete variable domain reads DVKVTQSSRYLVKRTGEKVFLECVQDMDHENMFWYRQDPGLGLRLIYFSYDVKMKEKGDIPEGYSVSREKKERFSLILESASTNQTSMYLCASSWMQGLKKLFFGSGTQLSVL.

The V and J genes are TRBV27 and TRBJ1-5; 8 bases line up with TRBD1. Germline V gene lookup returns CDR1 MNHEY and CDR2 SMNVEV (reference sequence). This CDR3 is 16 amino acids long. V was pared by 5 bases and J by 4 bases, with 10 bases of the junction left unmatched. CDR3 DNA sequence: TGTGCCAGCAGTCCCTCGACAGGGGAAGTGAATCAGCCCCAGCATTTT. Amino acid sequence: CASSPSTGEVNQPQHF.

The chain couples TRBV6-7 to TRBJ1-4, with 10 bases matching TRBD1. TRBV6-7 is filed as an ORF, its function uncertain. CDR3 length: 15 residues. V shed 6 bases and J 7 bases; nucleotides not matched to a gene: 8. The CDR3 reads CASSGLTGGREKLFF. In nucleotides, the CDR3 is TGTGCCAGCAGCGGACTGACAGGGGGCCGTGAAAAACTGTTTTTT.

The chain recombines TRBV9 with TRBJ1-4, with D possibly being TRBD1 (5 bases). The CDR3 sequence is 15 residues long. The V gene's germline CDR1 is SGDLS and CDR2 YYNGEE. The V end was cut by 0 bases, the J end by 7 bases, with 13 bases between. The CDR3 here is CASSVGFGGGEKLFF. CDR3 DNA sequence: TGTGCCAGCAGCGTAGGATTCGGGGGGGGTGAAAAACTGTTTTTT.

J is TRBJ2-1 and V is TRBV6-5, with 7 bases fitting TRBD2. The CDR3 totals 13 residues. V shed 6 bases, J shed 6 bases, and the junction held 5 bases outside the gene matches. Germline V lookup: CDR1 MNHEY, CDR2 SVGAGI. In DNA form, the CDR3 reads TGTGCCAGCAGACAACTAGCGAGCAATGAGCAGTTCTTC. Translation: CASRQLASNEQFF.

The V and J genes are TRBV15 and TRBJ2-3; 9 bases are a match to TRBD2. The trim removed 0 bases at V and 4 bases at J, leaving 8 bases unmatched. CDR3 length equals 17 residues. Looked up from germline, CDR1 is LNHNV and CDR2 is YYDKDF (reference sequence). The CDR3 spells CATSRDPLAGQADTQYF. The CDR3 bases are TGTGCCACCAGCAGAGATCCCCTAGCGGGACAAGCAGATACGCAGTATTTT.

The chain employs TRBV11-2 and TRBJ2-7; 7 bases fit TRBD2. Germline CDR1 is SGHAT and CDR2 is FQNNGV. The V gene end was trimmed by 0 bases and the J gene end by 0 bases; junction bases not matched to a gene: 2. The CDR3 totals 15 residues. The CDR3 loop is CASSLEGGISYEQYF. In DNA, the CDR3 is TGTGCCAGCAGCTTAGAGGGAGGGATCTCCTACGAGCAGTACTTC.

The rearrangement uses TRBV11-2 and TRBJ2-5, with 7 positions matching TRBD2. The CDR3 is 14 amino acids. J lost 3 bases, V lost 6 bases, and 7 bases had no gene match. The V gene's germline CDR1 is SGHAT and CDR2 FQNNGV. As DNA, the CDR3 is TGTGCCAGCAGACCCGGGACTAAAAAAGAGACCCAGTACTTC. Its translation is CASRPGTKKETQYF.

The rearrangement uses TRBV27 and TRBJ2-7; no clear D gene. Germline values: CDR1 MNHEY, CDR2 SMNVEV (reference sequence). The CDR3 extends over 13 amino acids. Trimming cost V 5 bases and J 2 bases, with 10 bases left between them. The CDR3 sequence is CASSPLPAYEQYF. DNA of the CDR3: TGTGCCAGCAGTCCCCTCCCCGCCTACGAGCAGTACTTC.

The chain has TRBV5-6 and TRBJ2-7; the match to TRBD1 covers 9 bases. Trimming took 0 bases from V and 2 from J; bases not matched to a gene: 15. CDR1 is SGHDT and CDR2 is YYEEEE in the germline V gene. This CDR3 spans 19 amino acids. The CDR3 coding sequence is TGTGCCAGCAGCTTGGAGTTATTGGGACAGGGCACCCCAACCTACGAGCAGTACTTC. Its translation: CASSLELLGQGTPTYEQYF.

The rearrangement links TRBV19 to TRBJ1-1; tentative D call: TRBD1 (5 bases). V was trimmed by 4 bases and J by 3 bases, leaving 12 bases between them. The CDR3 contains 14 residues. The germline V gene encodes CDR1 LNHDA and CDR2 SQIVND (reference sequence). In DNA, the CDR3 is TGTGCCAGTAGTAGGGCGGGGGGGGACACTGAAGCTTTCTTT. This sequence encodes CASSRAGGDTEAFF.

The genes are TRBV7-2 and TRBJ2-1; 7 bases are shared with TRBD2. Per germline, CDR1 SGHTA and CDR2 FQGNSA. The CDR3 has 14 residues. The ends lost 2 bases at V and 7 bases at J; junction bases unmatched: 5. The DNA of the CDR3 is TGTGCCAGCAGCTTAACAGGACTAGGGAATGAGCAGTTCTTC. Its protein is CASSLTGLGNEQFF.

This chain uses TRBV19 with TRBJ2-3, with D possibly matching TRBD1 (5 bases). Germline lookup yields CDR1 LNHDA and CDR2 SQIVND (reference sequence). Trimming cost V 5 bases and J 8 bases, with 11 bases left between them. The CDR3 consists of 12 residues. This CDR3 is CASSPKGPTQYF. The DNA of the CDR3 is TGTGCCAGTAGTCCGAAGGGGCCTACGCAGTATTTT.

The chain uses TRBV28 and TRBJ2-1; the match to TRBD1 covers 11 bases. V dropped 8 bases and J dropped 9; count of bases not matched to a gene: 6. This CDR3 spans 13 amino acids. Germline values: CDR1 MDHEN, CDR2 SYDVKM. In DNA, the CDR3 is TGTGCCAGCCGGGACAGGGGGGAAACTGAGCAGTTCTTC. Its protein is CASRDRGETEQFF.

The rearrangement uses TRBV6-1 and TRBJ1-2; a weak D match, TRBD1 (6 bases). The V gene lost 3 bases and the J gene lost 5 bases, with 22 bases spanning the gap. This CDR3 contains 17 residues. The germline V gene encodes CDR1 MNHNS and CDR2 SASEGT. The CDR3 loop is CASSDRGAKERNYGYTF. The CDR3 coding sequence is TGTGCCAGCAGTGATCGGGGGGCGAAAGAAAGAAATTATGGCTACACCTTC.